These 10 T cell receptor beta chains share one sample of origin, sequenced in a study of OX40 agonist ivuxolimab in advanced cancers. This table comes from immunoSEQ multiplex PCR, and its TCRdb copy is limited to in-frame clones, with some not included. The table shows roughly 79,000 clones, with less than 95% occurring only once. The sequences come from CD4+ or CD8+ T cells sorted from blood, collected in a trial of the OX40 agonist ivuxolimab. These TCRs come from an adult with an advanced solid tumor such as melanoma, head and neck, liver or kidney cancer.

This rearrangement joins TRBV5-6 to TRBJ2-7, with 8 nucleotides matching TRBD1. Losses at the gene ends were 2 bases for V and 0 bases for J; bases not matched to a gene: 1. CDR3 length: 14 amino acids. Germline V gene data show CDR1 as SGHDT and CDR2 as YYEEEE. The CDR3 DNA is TGTGCCAGCAGCTTCGGGACAGGCTCCTACGAGCAGTACTTC. This codes for CASSFGTGSYEQYF.

This chain joins TRBV19 and TRBJ1-5; D ambiguous. The germline CDR1 and CDR2 sequences are LNHDA and SQIVND (reference sequence). The CDR3 contains 16 residues. Trimming shortened V by 3 bases and J by 0 bases, and 12 bases separated the two germline ends. CDR3: CASSMDDVISNQPQHF. The DNA for the CDR3 is TGTGCCAGTAGTATGGATGACGTGATTAGCAATCAGCCCCAGCATTTT.

The CDR3 sequence: CASSLGASYEQYF. Written as DNA, the CDR3 is TGTGCCAGCAGCTTAGGGGCCTCCTACGAGCAGTACTTC. This chain links TRBV7-9 with TRBJ2-7; D gene ambiguous. The CDR3 is 13 residues long. Deletions cut 1 base from V and 0 bases from J, with 4 bases between. CDR1 and CDR2 (germline): SEHNR, FQNEAQ (reference sequence).

In nucleotides, the CDR3 is TGTGCCAGCAGTGAAGGCGGTGGGGGCAATCAGCCCCAGCATTTT. Its protein product is CASSEGGGGNQPQHF. The chain is built from TRBV6-1 and TRBJ1-5, with D unresolved. This CDR3 is 15 amino acids long. V lost 1 base and J lost 2, with 9 bases in between. Germline assignment: CDR1 MNHNS and CDR2 SASEGT.

The chain has TRBV7-2 and TRBJ2-7; unclear D gene. The CDR3 runs 14 residues. Germline V gene lookup returns CDR1 SGHTA and CDR2 FQGNSA. The V gene lost 3 bases and the J gene lost 1 base, with 10 bases spanning the gap. CDR3 loop: CASSFLGSSYEQYF. DNA for the CDR3: TGTGCCAGCAGCTTTCTGGGCAGTTCCTACGAGCAGTACTTC.

The chain employs TRBV9 and TRBJ2-1; maybe TRBD1 (6 bases). The CDR3 is 17 amino acids. Trimming removed 4 bases at V and 0 bases at J, with 17 bases between. The germline CDR1 and CDR2 sequences are SGDLS and YYNGEE. The CDR3 loop is CASSPPTGTRSYNEQFF. CDR3 nucleotides: TGTGCCAGCAGCCCTCCGACAGGCACCCGCTCCTACAATGAGCAGTTCTTC.

The DNA for the CDR3 is TGCGCCAGCAGCCAAGAGGGGGGGCTGACCGGCGCTGAAGCTTTCTTT. Its protein is CASSQEGGLTGAEAFF. The V and J genes are TRBV4-3 and TRBJ1-1; D is possibly TRBD1 (6 bases). Germline CDR1 is LGHNA and CDR2 is YSLEER. The CDR3 loop spans 16 amino acids. Trimming left V 0 bases short and J 6 bases short, with 17 bases between.

This clone was seen just once. This chain joins TRBV27 and TRBJ1-1; 7 bases are a match to TRBD1. Per germline, CDR1 MNHEY and CDR2 SMNVEV (reference sequence). V was clipped by 0 bases and J by 0 bases; unmatched bases: 4. The CDR3 loop spans 16 amino acids. The CDR3 region has the DNA TGTGCCAGCAGTTTATCAGGGGGCGAAATGAACACTGAAGCTTTCTTT. This codes for CASSLSGGEMNTEAFF.

The V and J genes are TRBV19 and TRBJ2-1; D is unclear. Trimming removed 8 bases at V and 0 bases at J, with 8 bases between. The CDR3 spans 13 residues. CDR1 is LNHDA and CDR2 is SQIVND in the germline V gene (reference sequence). CDR3 protein: CASSPSSYNEQFF. CDR3 DNA: TGTGCCAGTTCTCCTAGCTCCTACAATGAGCAGTTCTTC.

The chain carries TRBV29-1 and TRBJ2-3; D call uncertain. V was clipped by 7 bases and J by 1 base, with 18 bases between them. The length of the CDR3 is 15 residues. Per germline, CDR1 SQVTM and CDR2 ANQGSEA. CDR3 DNA: TGCAGCGCTTCTCCGGACCCCGACGGCACAGATACGCAGTATTTT. Translated: CSASPDPDGTDTQYF.